The 28 T cell receptor beta chains reported below all come from one sample, sequenced in a study of blood T cells in healthy people across ages. Combining a sample-barcoded 5' primer with a J-beta primer mix, a second PCR ran for 7 to 11 cycles. TCRdb passed the 5' RACE reads through MiXCR, listing each CDR3 protein once. The table shows around 1,800,000 distinct CDR3 sequences, with around 42% occurring only once. Material: blood. The receptors were gathered from a human donor in good health.

V gene TRBV6-5 combines with J gene TRBJ1-2; unclear D gene. Germline CDR1 MNHEY, CDR2 SVGAGI. The CDR3 has 17 residues. V dropped 5 bases and J dropped 0 bases, with 19 bases sitting between them. The CDR3 DNA reads TGTGCCAGCAGTCCAACCCCTAGGCCTTCCCCTAACTATGGCTACACCTTC. Translating gives CASSPTPRPSPNYGYTF.

The chain joins TRBV28 to TRBJ1-3, with no clear D. V gave up 11 bases and J gave up 0 bases, with 14 bases separating them. Germline V lookup: CDR1 MDHEN, CDR2 SYDVKM. The CDR3 runs 14 residues. CDR3 coding DNA: TGTGCCTCAGAGGGTATCCTCTCTGGAAACACCATATATTTT. Its protein is CASEGILSGNTIYF.

This clonotype was detected only a few times. The chain recombines TRBV12-3 or TRBV12-4 with TRBJ1-2; D is unresolved. CDR3 size: 17 residues. Trimming took 3 bases from V and 0 from J, leaving 17 bases between them. The CDR3 sequence is CASSFGSGGEANYGYTF. DNA for the CDR3: TGTGCCAGCAGTTTCGGGTCGGGAGGTGAAGCTAACTATGGCTACACCTTC.

The gene calls are TRBV6-5 and TRBJ2-1; weak D call: TRBD1 (5 bases). The length of the CDR3 is 14 residues. Between the trimmed V and J ends, which lost 9 bases and 2 bases, there was a span of 14 bases. Germline CDR1 and CDR2: MNHEY and SVGAGI. DNA for the CDR3: TGTGCCAGTCGACAGTGGCAGACCTACAATGAGCAGTTCTTC. It translates to CASRQWQTYNEQFF.

The J gene is TRBJ1-5, the V gene TRBV25-1; 7 bases line up with TRBD1. The CDR3 spans 19 residues. The germline CDR1 and CDR2 sequences are MGHDK and SYGVNS. V was clipped by 4 bases and J by 6 bases; unmatched bases: 21. In nucleotides, the CDR3 is TGTGCCAGCAGTGCGACTCGGACAGATACAGGGGTTGTGGCTCAGCCCCAGCATTTT. The encoded protein is CASSATRTDTGVVAQPQHF.

This clonotype was found a few times. This chain uses TRBV5-5 with TRBJ1-4; D is unclear. The CDR3 runs to 15 residues. The germline CDR1 and CDR2 sequences are SGHKS and YYEKEE (reference sequence). The ends were cut back, 0 bases at V and 8 bases at J, with 14 bases in the middle. CDR3 amino acids: CASSLDPGFWEKLFF. The CDR3 DNA reads TGTGCCAGCAGCTTGGATCCGGGGTTTTGGGAAAAACTGTTTTTT.

A few counts support this clonotype. This sequence joins TRBV20-1 and TRBJ2-7; 14 nucleotides match TRBD2. Losses at the gene ends were 0 bases for V and 0 bases for J; bases not matched to a gene: 10. The CDR3 totals 19 residues. Germline assignment: CDR1 DFQATT and CDR2 SNEGSKA (reference sequence). The CDR3 nucleotides are TGCAGTGCTAGAGATCTCGCGACTAGCGGGGGGGAAAGCTCCTACGAGCAGTACTTC. Protein product: CSARDLATSGGESSYEQYF.

The V gene is TRBV25-1, the J gene TRBJ1-2; TRBD1 is a possible D gene (6 bases). V was shortened by 0 bases and J by 6 bases, with 11 bases between the two germline ends. Germline values: CDR1 MGHDK, CDR2 SYGVNS. This CDR3 has 14 amino acids. CDR3 loop: CASSEYWDIDGYTF. CDR3 sequence (DNA): TGTGCCAGCAGTGAATATTGGGACATCGATGGCTACACCTTC.

This chain links TRBV7-2 with TRBJ1-2; D is unresolved. CDR1 is SGHTA and CDR2 is FQGNSA in the germline V gene. The CDR3 has 13 residues. V lost 2 bases and J lost 6, with 10 bases in between. The chain's CDR3 is CASSLYTNNGYTF. CDR3 DNA: TGTGCCAGCAGCTTATATACGAATAATGGCTACACCTTC.

The chain couples TRBV4-3 to TRBJ2-3; no clear D. There are 15 residues in the CDR3. V lost 0 bases, J lost 7 bases, and 14 bases lay in between. Germline V CDR1 and CDR2: LGHNA, YSLEER. The CDR3 bases are TGCGCCAGCAGCCAAGATTCCCTTACCGCGAATACGCAGTATTTT. This gives the protein CASSQDSLTANTQYF.

V usage is TRBV6-2 or TRBV6-3 and J usage is TRBJ1-1; a weak D match, TRBD1 (5 bases). The CDR3 loop spans 13 amino acids. CDR1 and CDR2 from the germline V gene are MNHEY and SVGEGT. Trimming took 5 bases from V and 5 from J, leaving 12 bases between them. The CDR3, as DNA: TGTGCCAGCAGTATTGTTAGGGGAACTGAAGCTTTCTTT. Its translation is CASSIVRGTEAFF.

V is TRBV27 and J is TRBJ2-3, with a tentative D call TRBD1 (5 bases). The V and J ends lost 6 bases and 1 base respectively, with 11 bases between them. CDR1 is MNHEY and CDR2 is SMNVEV in the germline V gene (reference sequence). The CDR3 contains 14 residues. CDR3 in DNA: TGTGCCAGCAGGGAAGACAGCCGCACAGATACGCAGTATTTT. It translates to CASREDSRTDTQYF.

As DNA, the CDR3 is TGCGCCAGCAGCCCGGGGTCCATGGACAATGAGCAGTTCTTC. Its protein is CASSPGSMDNEQFF. The gene calls are TRBV4-3 and TRBJ2-1; a possible D gene is TRBD2 (5 bases). The CDR3 covers 14 residues. Trimming cost V 4 bases and J 5 bases, with 12 bases left between them. CDR1 and CDR2 from the germline V gene are LGHNA and YSLEER.

This clonotype was found a few times. In DNA form, the CDR3 reads TGTGCCAGCAGTTACTCTCGGTATGGCTACACCTTC. It encodes CASSYSRYGYTF. The V call is TRBV6-2 or TRBV6-3, the J call TRBJ1-2; D not certain. There are 12 residues in the CDR3. V was pared by 0 bases and J by 5 bases, with 4 bases between. The germline V gene encodes CDR1 MNHEY and CDR2 SVGEGT.

The chain employs TRBV20-1 and TRBJ1-5; D unresolved. The V end was cut by 4 bases, the J end by 0 bases, with 16 bases between. Germline assignment: CDR1 DFQATT and CDR2 SNEGSKA (reference sequence). The CDR3 loop spans 16 amino acids. The CDR3 nucleotides are TGCAGTGCTATGACCCCAGTGGGGTATAGCAATCAGCCCCAGCATTTT. Translated: CSAMTPVGYSNQPQHF.

This clonotype came up a few times. The junction and the germline gene differ at one end; a read error may be behind it. The chain has TRBV6-2 or TRBV6-3 and TRBJ1-2; 7 nucleotides line up with TRBD1. From germline, CDR1 is MNHEY and CDR2 SVGEGT. The CDR3 has 14 amino acids. DNA of the CDR3: TGTGCCAGCAGTACACAGGGGCAGTACTATGACTACACCTTC. It yields the protein CASSTQGQYYDYTF.

J is TRBJ1-2 and V is TRBV6-1; TRBD1 matches at 7 bases. The CDR3 length is 16 residues. CDR1 is MNHNS, CDR2 SASEGT, per germline. The ends lost 6 bases at V and 6 bases at J; junction bases unmatched: 16. This CDR3 is CASSRQRQGRGHGYTF. In DNA, the CDR3 is TGTGCCAGCAGCCGCCAGAGACAGGGACGTGGCCATGGCTACACCTTC.

CDR3 bases: TGCAGCGTTGTCCGGGGGGGCCCAGGAGATACGCAGTATTTT. It yields the protein CSVVRGGPGDTQYF. The chain has TRBV29-1 and TRBJ2-3; 8 bases are shared with TRBD2. Trimming at V came to 4 bases and at J to 5 bases, leaving 8 bases not matched to a gene. Germline-derived CDR1 and CDR2 are SQVTM and ANQGSEA. The CDR3 has 14 residues.

The J gene is TRBJ2-1, the V gene TRBV4-1; D gene uncertain. This CDR3 is 12 amino acids long. Trimming took off 0 bases at V and 9 bases at J, with 6 bases between the two ends. The V gene's germline CDR1 is MGHRA and CDR2 YSYEKL. As DNA, the CDR3 is TGCGCCAGCAGCCAAGATCTAAGTGAGCAGTTCTTC. Translation: CASSQDLSEQFF.

The CDR3 sequence is CSVRDQNEKLFF. The DNA of the CDR3 is TGCAGCGTTAGGGACCAAAATGAAAAACTGTTTTTT. The rearrangement joins TRBV29-1 to TRBJ1-4; maybe TRBD1 (5 bases). Deletions cut 5 bases from V and 5 bases from J, with 9 bases between. The CDR3 contains 12 residues. Germline V gene sequence: CDR1 SQVTM, CDR2 ANQGSEA.

The genes are TRBV20-1 and TRBJ2-5, with no clear D. Germline lookup yields CDR1 DFQATT and CDR2 SNEGSKA (reference sequence). V gave up 4 bases and J gave up 6 bases, with 15 bases separating them. The CDR3 totals 13 residues. CDR3 residues: CSATSDPPKTQYF. The CDR3 coding sequence is TGCAGTGCTACTTCGGACCCCCCAAAGACCCAGTACTTC.

This clonotype showed up just a few times. The chain has TRBV2 and TRBJ2-7; D not certain. The CDR3 length is 13 residues. The germline V gene encodes CDR1 SNHLY and CDR2 FYNNEI. V was trimmed by 4 bases and J by 1 base, leaving 8 bases between them. The CDR3 loop reads CASSVGRSYEQYF. CDR3 in DNA: TGTGCCAGCAGTGTGGGCAGATCCTACGAGCAGTACTTC.

This clonotype was seen a handful of times. V and J are TRBV5-1 and TRBJ2-3; perhaps D is TRBD1 or TRBD2 (6 bases each). Trimming cost V 4 bases and J 2 bases, with 17 bases left between them. Germline V gives CDR1 SGHRS, CDR2 YFSETQ. CDR3 length: 16 residues. CDR3: CASSPVRGVVTDTQYF. The CDR3 DNA reads TGCGCCAGCAGCCCCGTGAGGGGGGTGGTCACAGATACGCAGTATTTT.

The CDR3 DNA sequence: TGTGCCAGCACCACACCAGGGACAGCGAACACTGAAGCTTTCTTT. Encoded protein: CASTTPGTANTEAFF. The chain couples TRBV28 to TRBJ1-1, with 7 bases aligning to TRBD1. Germline V gene lookup returns CDR1 MDHEN and CDR2 SYDVKM. V gave up 7 bases and J gave up 1 base; unmatched junction bases: 9. The CDR3 consists of 15 residues.

V and J are TRBV7-2 and TRBJ1-2; no reliable D call. Between the trimmed V and J ends, which lost 1 base and 6 bases, there was a span of 9 bases. The length of the CDR3 is 13 residues. In germline, CDR1 is SGHTA, CDR2 FQGNSA. The CDR3 nucleotides are TGTGCCAGCAGCTTAGTCGGGAGGCATGGCTACACCTTC. Residues: CASSLVGRHGYTF.

In this sample, this clonotype turned up a few times. A much more abundant neighbour one base away suggests this may be a read error. V and J are TRBV20-1 and TRBJ2-5, with D maybe TRBD1 (5 bases). CDR1 is DFQATT and CDR2 is SNEGSKA in the germline V gene (reference sequence). CDR3 length: 12 residues. This chain's CDR3 is CRARGFQETQYF. Here the CDR3 DNA reads TGCAGGGCTAGGGGCTTTCAAGAGACCCAGTACTTC.

This clonotype was picked up one time. The gene calls are TRBV20-1 and TRBJ2-7; a weak D match, TRBD2 (6 bases). V dropped 7 bases and J dropped 12 bases, with 22 bases sitting between them. Germline CDR1 is DFQATT and CDR2 is SNEGSKA (reference sequence). This CDR3 has 12 amino acids. The CDR3, as DNA: TGCAGTGGACGGACGTCGGGGGAGACCCCGTACTTC. Translating gives CSGRTSGETPYF.

V usage is TRBV7-2 and J usage is TRBJ2-1, with no clear D. V lost 5 bases and J 2 bases, leaving 16 bases between the germline ends. CDR3 length: 16 residues. Germline CDR1 and CDR2: SGHTA and FQGNSA. CDR3 amino acids: CASSADSRYPYNEQFF. Written as DNA, the CDR3 is TGTGCCAGCAGCGCGGATAGTAGGTATCCCTACAATGAGCAGTTCTTC.